This T cell receptor beta chain was recorded in a study of cytomegalovirus exposure and HLA in healthy donors. This PCR relied on a set of 60 Vbeta primers and 13 Jbeta primers. The method was immunoSEQ multiplex PCR; TCRdb's version includes in-frame clones alone and lacks a portion of them. Found here are 130,000 to 150,000 clones, about 75% of them singletons; the top ten hold almost 4%. Trimming at V came to 0 bases and at J to 4 bases, leaving 4 bases not matched to a gene. The V gene's germline CDR1 is SGDLS and CDR2 YYNGEE. The CDR3 has 15 residues. The chain couples TRBV9 to TRBJ2-3; 8 bases are shared with TRBD1. This receptor was obtained from a man aged 18 to 35 in good health and CMV-seronegative. Sequenced: PBMCs. The CDR3 region is CASSVGDRSPDTQYF. The DNA for the CDR3 is TGTGCCAGCAGCGTAGGGGACAGGTCCCCAGATACGCAGTATTTT.